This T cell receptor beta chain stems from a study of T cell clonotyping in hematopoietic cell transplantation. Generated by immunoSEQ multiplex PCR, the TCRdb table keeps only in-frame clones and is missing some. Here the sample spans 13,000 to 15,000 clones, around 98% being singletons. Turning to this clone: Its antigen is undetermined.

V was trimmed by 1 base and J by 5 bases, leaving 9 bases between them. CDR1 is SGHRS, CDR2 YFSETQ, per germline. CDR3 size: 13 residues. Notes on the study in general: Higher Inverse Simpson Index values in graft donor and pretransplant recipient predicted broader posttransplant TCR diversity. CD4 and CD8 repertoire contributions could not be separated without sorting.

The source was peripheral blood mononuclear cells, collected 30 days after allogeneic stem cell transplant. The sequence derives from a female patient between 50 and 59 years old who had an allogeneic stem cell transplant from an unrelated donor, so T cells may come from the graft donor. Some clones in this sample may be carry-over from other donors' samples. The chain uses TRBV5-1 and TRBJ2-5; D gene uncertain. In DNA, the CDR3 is TGCGCCAGCAGCTTGACAGTGGCGGAGACCCAGTACTTC. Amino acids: CASSLTVAETQYF.